The following is a TCR beta chain sequence with its context. Additional DNA sequences in this sample encode the identical CDR3. These data are taken from a study of blood T cell repertoires in COVID-19. Enrolled during active infection, Seattle patients were then followed longitudinally. Germline trimming cut 4 bases from V and 5 bases from J; bases unmatched to any gene: 2. This CDR3 is 14 amino acids long. The germline V gene has CDR1 SEHNR and CDR2 FQNEAQ (reference sequence). The protocol was immunoSEQ multiplex PCR, while the TCRdb copy is restricted to in-frame clones and leaves out a portion. Of about 350,000 clones listed, more than 70% are singletons.

Input material: peripheral blood. This sequence originates from a woman in her sixties with COVID-19, enrolled during active disease. The V gene is TRBV7-9, the J gene TRBJ1-4; 9 nucleotides align to TRBD1. The CDR3 coding sequence is TGTGCCAGCAGCTCCGGACAGGGGAATGAAAAACTGTTTTTT. It specifies CASSSGQGNEKLFF. The full variable domain, its missing parts supplied by reference TRBV7-9 and TRBJ1-4, is DTGVSQNPRHKITKRGQNVTFRCDPISEHNRLYWYRQTLGQGPEFLTYFQNEAQLEKSRLLSDRFSAERPKGSFSTLEIQRTEQGDSAMYLCASSSGQGNEKLFFGSGTQLSVL.